A selection of T cell receptor beta chains follows, all from one sample in a study of glioma-infiltrating T cells after dendritic cell vaccination. Assay: immunoSEQ multiplex PCR; the TCRdb copy retains only in-frame clones and omits some. The table includes roughly 100,000 clones, 80% to 85% detected once. This specimen was blood, taken after dendritic cell vaccination. The receptors were gathered from a human donor with glioblastoma. The conserved cysteine and the conserved F or W are not part of the CDR3 here.

J gene	V gene	CDR3 length	CDR3 protein
TRBJ1-3	TRBV5-6	13	ASSFAGQAGNTIY
TRBJ1-1	TRBV29-1	11	SVEGQGATEAF
TRBJ1-1	TRBV29-1	9	SVEEGREAF
TRBJ1-3	TRBV7-9	14	ASSRTGSGGGNTIY
TRBJ2-3	TRBV6-4	13	ASSGTGLSTDTQY
TRBJ1-5	TRBV4-1	14	ASSQEGQRHYQPQH
TRBJ1-1	TRBV9	13	ASSVGPSGRTEAF
TRBJ1-1	TRBV5-4	11	ASSPRYNTEAF
TRBJ2-2	TRBV6-1	15	ASSDGTGGGWTGELF
TRBJ2-7	TRBV2	11	ASSEQQGSEQY
TRBJ2-3	TRBV2	15	ASEPRRAGDRINTQY
TRBJ1-3	TRBV5-1	12	ASSTGTGGNTIY
TRBJ2-1	TRBV12-5	13	ASGNRDRGHFPHF
TRBJ1-1	TRBV11-3	11	ASSSGLGTEAF
TRBJ1-6	TRBV7-2	12	ASRRGGDNSPLH
TRBJ1-3	TRBV4-2	16	ASSQAFRQAYSGNTIY
TRBJ1-6	TRBV6-1	13	ASSDDRGRTSPLH
TRBJ2-1	TRBV30	12	AWSWAGAGNEQF
TRBJ1-1	TRBV14	11	ASSLTGGTEAF
TRBJ2-7	TRBV18	11	ASSPPGEFEQY
TRBJ2-3	TRBV15	14	ATSGLTGGATDTQY
TRBJ1-5	TRBV18	13	ASSPGAGGGQPQH
TRBJ1-6	TRBV6-1	12	ASNTDRGVSPLH